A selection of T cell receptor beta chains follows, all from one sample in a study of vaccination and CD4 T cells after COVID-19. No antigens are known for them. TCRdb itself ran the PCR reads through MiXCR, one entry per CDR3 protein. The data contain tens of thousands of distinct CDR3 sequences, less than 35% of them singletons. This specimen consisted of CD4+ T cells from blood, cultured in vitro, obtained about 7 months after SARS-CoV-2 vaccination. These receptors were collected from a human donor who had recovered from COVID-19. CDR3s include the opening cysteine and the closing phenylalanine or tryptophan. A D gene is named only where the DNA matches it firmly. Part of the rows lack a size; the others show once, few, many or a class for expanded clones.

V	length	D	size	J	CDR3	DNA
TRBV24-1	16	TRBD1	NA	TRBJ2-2	CATSDFTGGFTGELFF	TGTGCCACCAGTGATTTTACAGGGGGATTCACCGGGGAGCTGTTTTTT
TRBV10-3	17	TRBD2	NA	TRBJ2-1	CAISSGLAGWYNNEQFF	TGTGCCATCAGTTCGGGACTAGCGGGGTGGTATAACAATGAGCAGTTCTTC
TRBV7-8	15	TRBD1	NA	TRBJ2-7	CASSSRQGAGYEQYF	TGTGCCAGCAGTTCCCGACAGGGGGCAGGGTACGAGCAGTACTTC
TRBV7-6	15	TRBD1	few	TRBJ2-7	CASSLGGGPFYEQYF	TGTGCCAGCAGCTTAGGAGGGGGCCCCTTCTACGAGCAGTACTTC
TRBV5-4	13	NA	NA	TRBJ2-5	CASRVFSQETQYF	TGTGCCAGCCGAGTTTTTTCCCAAGAGACCCAGTACTTC
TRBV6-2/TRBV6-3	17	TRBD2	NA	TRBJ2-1	CASSYLSGRSSYNEQFF	TGTGCCAGCAGTTACCTTAGCGGGAGAAGCTCCTACAATGAGCAGTTCTTC
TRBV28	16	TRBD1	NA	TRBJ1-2	CASSTEPGQPEKGYTF	TGTGCCAGCAGTACTGAGCCGGGACAGCCGGAGAAAGGCTACACCTTC
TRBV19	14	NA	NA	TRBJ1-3	CASTVGHSGNTIYF	TGTGCCAGTACTGTGGGACACTCTGGAAACACCATATATTTT
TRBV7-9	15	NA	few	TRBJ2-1	CASSLAGLIRNEQFF	TGTGCCAGCAGCTTAGCAGGGTTAATTAGGAATGAGCAGTTCTTC
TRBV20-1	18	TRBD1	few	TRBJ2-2	CSARDLRGTGVNTGELFF	TGCAGTGCTAGAGATCTCCGGGGTACAGGGGTCAACACCGGGGAGCTGTTTTTT
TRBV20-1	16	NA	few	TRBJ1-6	CSANRPSGVRGSPLHF	TGCAGTGCAAACCGTCCGTCAGGGGTCCGTGGTTCACCCCTCCACTTT
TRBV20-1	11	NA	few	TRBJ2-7	CSASPSYEQYF	TGCAGTGCTAGCCCCAGCTACGAGCAGTACTTC
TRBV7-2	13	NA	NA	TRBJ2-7	CASSFQLAREQYF	TGTGCCAGCAGCTTCCAGCTAGCCCGCGAGCAGTACTTC
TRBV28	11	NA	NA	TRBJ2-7	CASSPSVSQYF	TGTGCCAGCAGCCCCTCCGTATCGCAGTACTTC
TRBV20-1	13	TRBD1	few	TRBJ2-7	CSVQLTGAYEQYF	TGCAGTGTCCAACTGACAGGGGCCTACGAGCAGTACTTC
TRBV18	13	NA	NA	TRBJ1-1	CASSLNLNTEAFF	TGTGCCAGCTCGCTGAACCTGAACACTGAAGCTTTCTTT
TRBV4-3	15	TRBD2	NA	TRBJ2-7	CASSQDPSGRAEQYF	TGCGCCAGCAGCCAAGATCCCAGCGGGAGGGCCGAGCAGTACTTC
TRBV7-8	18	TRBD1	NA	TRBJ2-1	CASSPRATGGNSYNEQFF	TGTGCCAGCAGCCCAAGGGCGACAGGGGGAAACTCCTACAATGAGCAGTTCTTC
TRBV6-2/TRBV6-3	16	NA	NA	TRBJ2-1	CASSTPSVSSYNEQFF	TGTGCCAGCAGTACTCCGTCTGTAAGCTCCTACAATGAGCAGTTCTTC